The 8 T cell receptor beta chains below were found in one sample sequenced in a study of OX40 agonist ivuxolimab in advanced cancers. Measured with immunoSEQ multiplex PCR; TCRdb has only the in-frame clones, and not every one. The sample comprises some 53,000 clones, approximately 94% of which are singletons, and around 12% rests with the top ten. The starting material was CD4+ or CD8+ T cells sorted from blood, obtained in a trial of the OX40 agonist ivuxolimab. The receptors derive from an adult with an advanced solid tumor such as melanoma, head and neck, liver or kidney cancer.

CDR3 in amino acids: CAWSRLAGAYEQYF. CDR3 in DNA: TGTGCCTGGAGCAGACTAGCGGGAGCCTACGAGCAGTACTTC. The rearrangement links TRBV30 to TRBJ2-7; TRBD2 matches 12 bases. CDR3 length: 14 amino acids. Germline V gene lookup returns CDR1 GTSNPN and CDR2 SVGIG (reference sequence). Trimming removed 3 bases from V and 2 bases from J; junction bases left unmatched: 2.

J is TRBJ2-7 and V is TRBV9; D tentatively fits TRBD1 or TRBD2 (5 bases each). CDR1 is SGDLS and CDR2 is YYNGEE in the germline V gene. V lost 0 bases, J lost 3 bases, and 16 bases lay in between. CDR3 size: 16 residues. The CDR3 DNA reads TGTGCCAGCAGCGTAGCTGGGGACGGTTACCTCTACGAGCAGTACTTC. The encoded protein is CASSVAGDGYLYEQYF. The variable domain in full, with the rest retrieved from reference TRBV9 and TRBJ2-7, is DSGVTQTPKHLITATGQRVTLRCSPRSGDLSVYWYQQSLDQGLQFLIQYYNGEERAKGNILERFSAQQFPDLHSELNLSSLELGDSALYFCASSVAGDGYLYEQYFGPGTRLTVT.

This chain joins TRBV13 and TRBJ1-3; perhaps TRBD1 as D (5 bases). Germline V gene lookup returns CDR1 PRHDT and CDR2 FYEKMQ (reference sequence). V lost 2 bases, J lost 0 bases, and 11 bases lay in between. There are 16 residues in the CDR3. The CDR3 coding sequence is TGTGCCAGCAGCTTATGGGGCGGTAACTCTGGAAACACCATATATTTT. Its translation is CASSLWGGNSGNTIYF.

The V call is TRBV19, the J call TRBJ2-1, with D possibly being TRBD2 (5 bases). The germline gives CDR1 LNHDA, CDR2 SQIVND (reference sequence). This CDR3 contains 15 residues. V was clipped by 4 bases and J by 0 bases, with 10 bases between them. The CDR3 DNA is TGTGCCAGTAGTACCCCTAGCTACTCCTACAATGAGCAGTTCTTC. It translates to CASSTPSYSYNEQFF. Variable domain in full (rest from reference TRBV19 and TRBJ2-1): DGGITQSPKYLFRKEGQNVTLSCEQNLNHDAMYWYRQDPGQGLRLIYYSQIVNDFQKGDIAEGYSVSREKKESFPLTVTSAQKNPTAFYLCASSTPSYSYNEQFFGPGTRLTVL.

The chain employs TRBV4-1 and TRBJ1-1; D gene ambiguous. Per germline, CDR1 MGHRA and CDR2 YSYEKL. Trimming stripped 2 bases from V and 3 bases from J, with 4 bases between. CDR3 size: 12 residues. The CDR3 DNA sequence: TGCGCCAGCAGCCAAAAGGACACTGAAGCTTTCTTT. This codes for CASSQKDTEAFF.

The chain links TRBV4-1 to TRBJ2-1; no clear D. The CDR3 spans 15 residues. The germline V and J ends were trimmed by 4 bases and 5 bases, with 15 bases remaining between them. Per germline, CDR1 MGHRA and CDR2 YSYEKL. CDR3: CASSPSGVLNNEQFF. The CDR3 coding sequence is TGCGCCAGCAGCCCGTCGGGTGTTTTAAACAATGAGCAGTTCTTC.

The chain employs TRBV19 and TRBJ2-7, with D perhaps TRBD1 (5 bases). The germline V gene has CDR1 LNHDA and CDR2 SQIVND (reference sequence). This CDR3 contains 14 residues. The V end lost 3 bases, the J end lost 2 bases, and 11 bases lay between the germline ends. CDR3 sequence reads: CASSIEDSAYEQYF. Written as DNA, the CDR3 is TGTGCCAGTAGTATTGAAGACAGCGCCTACGAGCAGTACTTC.

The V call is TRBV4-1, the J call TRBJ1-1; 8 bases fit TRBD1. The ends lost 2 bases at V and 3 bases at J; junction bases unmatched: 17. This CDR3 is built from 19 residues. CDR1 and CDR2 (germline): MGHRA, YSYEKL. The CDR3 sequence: CASSQPFGTGDIVYTEAFF. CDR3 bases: TGCGCCAGCAGCCAACCTTTCGGGACAGGAGATATTGTGTACACTGAAGCTTTCTTT.